This TCR beta chain was retrieved from a study of T-cell memory formation after mild COVID-19. This clonotype was counted many times. The antigen is unknown. Findings and limits, study-wide: Later expanders leaned toward CD4+, whereas clones contracting from day 15 to 85 were balanced CD4/CD8.

The CDR3 length is 14 residues. Germline V gene sequence: CDR1 SGHDN, CDR2 FVKESK. Deletions cut 0 bases from V and 7 bases from J, with 12 bases between. A single record per CDR3 protein comes from TCRdb applying MiXCR to the 5' RACE reads. The table lists about 310,000 distinct CDR3 sequences, approximately 15% of them singletons. The sample taken for sequencing was PBMCs or a T cell subset sorted from them (not recorded which). The receptor comes from a man aged 18 to 29 who had mild COVID-19 (a few samples of this study predate the infection). Cell type and time point are not known. V and J are TRBV14 and TRBJ1-2; a weak D match, TRBD1 (5 bases). In DNA form, the CDR3 reads TGTGCCAGCAGCCAAGACTGGCAGGGTGGTGGCTACACCTTC. Its translation: CASSQDWQGGGYTF. The full variable domain, rest sourced from reference TRBV14 and TRBJ1-2, is EAGVTQFPSHSVIEKGQTVTLRCDPISGHDNLYWYRRVMGKEIKFLLHFVKESKQDESGMPNNRFLAERTGGTYSTLKVQPAELEDSGVYFCASSQDWQGGGYTFGSGTRLTVV.